The clone carrying this T cell receptor (beta chain) was counted between two and nine times. Its antigen remains unknown. Gene names denote mouse genes. The DNA ends 4 residues before the CDR3 does, and the rest of the CDR3 is filled in from the germline J gene. This entry is derived from a study of CD8+ T cells in alopecia areata. Study in general: The authors grafted skin from approximately 6-13-month-old C3H/HeJ donors with spontaneous alopecia onto approximately 6-11-week-old female C3H/HeJ mice. Notes on the study in general: The study found higher clonality in lesional than normal scalp, especially in alopecia totalis/universalis. It was less clear whether patients shared TCRs than it was in mice, possibly because of HLA.

CDR1 is NSQYPW and CDR2 is LRSPGD in the germline V gene (reference sequence). The CDR3 sequence is 17 residues long. V lost 0 bases and J lost 1; bases outside the gene matches: 5. Cell sorting was performed on pooled cutaneous lymph node cells with CD4, CD8alpha, NKG2D, NKG2ACE and other markers. Extraction and reverse transcription of RNA yielded cDNA as the sequencing template. Clones were sequenced by immunoSEQ multiplex PCR, and TCRdb holds only the in-frame ones, with some missing. The sample shows roughly 260,000 clones, none of them appearing just once. This sequence joins TRBV1 and TRBJ2-1, with 8 bases matching TRBD2. The clonotype comes from a C3H/HeJ mouse with alopecia areata. The strain bears MHC haplotype H2-k. The sample comprised CD4+ T cells sorted from a lymph node. The sequenced part of the CDR3 DNA is TGCACCTGCAGTGCAGATAAGTACTGGGGGAACTATGCT. Protein sequence: CTCSADKYWGNYA. Given in full, the CDR3 is CTCSADKYWGNYAEQFF.